This entry is about one TCR beta chain. The entry originates in a study of blood T cell repertoires in COVID-19. Profiled with immunoSEQ multiplex PCR; TCRdb holds only in-frame clones, not every one. Among around 150,000 clones listed, 85% to 95% were seen once. Germline CDR1 reads MNHEY; CDR2 reads SVGAGI. J lost 5 bases, V lost 6 bases, and 8 bases had no gene match. The CDR3 totals 15 residues. What was sequenced was peripheral blood. The chain couples TRBV6-5 to TRBJ1-5, with TRBD1 identical over 9 bases. The source of this sequence is a woman aged 45-60 years with acute or convalescent COVID-19. For the CDR3, the DNA is TGTGCCAGCAGGAAAACAGGGGGCCCGCATCAGCCCCAGCATTTT. Protein product: CASRKTGGPHQPQHF.